The 21 T cell receptor beta chains below were found in one sample sequenced in a study of blood T cells in healthy people across ages (dated by TCRdb to the mid-2010s). Libraries were constructed by 5' RACE. Sequencing relied on an Illumina HiSeq 2500. A second about 7 to 11 cycle PCR used a sample-barcoded 5' primer and a J-beta primer mix. TCRdb reprocessed the public reads (quality trimming at Q25 with fastp, clone calling with MiXCR) and kept in-frame beta chains. CDR3 protein sequences are deduplicated, and each keeps its most common genes and DNA. In this sample the table shows under 2,000,000 distinct CDR3 sequences, about 50% of which occur a single time. The ten largest clones take up 2.1% of the sample. The specimen was blood. The origin of the receptors is a woman in her thirties or forties in good health.

As to this clonotype: This may be a read error, as it is one base from a much larger clone. The rearrangement links TRBV7-2 to TRBJ2-1; D possibly corresponds to TRBD1 (5 bases). Germline values: CDR1 SGHTA, CDR2 FQGNSA. The CDR3 is 12 residues long. The CDR3: CASSLTDNGQFF. The CDR3 DNA reads as TGTGCCAGCAGCTTGACAGACAATGGGCAGTTCTTC.

For this clonotype: A much larger clonotype is one base distant, so this may be a read error. The chain is built from TRBV29-1 and TRBJ2-5; TRBD1 matches 9 bases. The closer fit of TRBJ2-7 to the DNA end suggests the J call may be wrong. This CDR3 comprises 13 residues. CDR1 is SQVTM and CDR2 is ANQGSEA in the germline V gene. CDR3 sequence (DNA): TGCAGCGCATCACCGGGACAGGGTACCGAGCAGTACTTC. As protein: CSASPGQGTEQYF.

The rearrangement uses TRBV20-1 and TRBJ2-5; D perhaps matches TRBD1 (6 bases). This CDR3 spans 12 amino acids. V was cut by 4 bases and J by 1 base, with 7 bases left in between. Looked up from germline, CDR1 is DFQATT and CDR2 is SNEGSKA (reference sequence). The CDR3 DNA reads as TGCAGTGCTAAACAGGGCCAAGAGACCCAGTACTTC. Translated, it gives CSAKQGQETQYF.

In this sample, this clonotype turned up a few times. The chain couples TRBV10-3 to TRBJ2-7, with D tentatively TRBD2 (7 bases). The CDR3 runs 14 residues. CDR1 is ENHRY and CDR2 is SYGVKD in the germline V gene. V gave up 5 bases and J gave up 3 bases, with 14 bases separating them. The CDR3 is CAISSGTKNYEQYF. The CDR3 DNA is TGTGCCATCAGTAGCGGGACAAAGAACTACGAGCAGTACTTC.

V is TRBV27 and J is TRBJ2-3; 9 bases are a match to TRBD2. CDR1 and CDR2 from the germline V gene are MNHEY and SMNVEV (reference sequence). V gave up 5 bases and J gave up 2 bases; unmatched junction bases: 11. The CDR3 totals 17 residues. CDR3 protein: CASSALPASGDTDTQYF. The CDR3 DNA sequence: TGTGCCAGCAGTGCCCTGCCGGCTAGCGGGGACACAGATACGCAGTATTTT.

With regard to this clonotype: This may arise from a read error, as a much more abundant clone is one base away. V usage is TRBV29-1 and J usage is TRBJ2-6; no clear D. The germline V gene encodes CDR1 SQVTM and CDR2 ANQGSEA. The CDR3 loop spans 15 amino acids. Trimming stripped 2 bases from V and 2 bases from J, with 10 bases between. DNA of the CDR3: TGCAGCGTTGAATCCCAGACCCCTGGGGCCAACGTCCTGACTTTC. Amino acid sequence: CSVESQTPGANVLTF.

The V gene is TRBV27, the J gene TRBJ2-5, with 12 bases that match TRBD2. CDR1 and CDR2 (germline): MNHEY, SMNVEV (reference sequence). The length of the CDR3 is 16 residues. The trim removed 2 bases at V and 4 bases at J, leaving 5 bases unmatched. CDR3 region: CASSLLAGGLTETQYF. The CDR3, as DNA: TGTGCCAGCAGTTTACTAGCGGGGGGGCTTACAGAGACCCAGTACTTC.

This rearrangement joins TRBV20-1 to TRBJ1-2; 9 positions agree with TRBD1. Germline assignment: CDR1 DFQATT and CDR2 SNEGSKA (reference sequence). Losses at the gene ends were 3 bases for V and 4 bases for J; bases not matched to a gene: 3. The CDR3 runs to 13 residues. In DNA, the CDR3 is TGCAGTGCTAGCGGGACAGGGACCTATGGCTACACCTTC. Residues: CSASGTGTYGYTF.

This clonotype has a handful of counts. The chain uses TRBV3-1 and TRBJ2-2, with TRBD2 as a possible D gene (5 bases). Germline CDR1 reads LGHDT; CDR2 reads YNNKEL (reference sequence). Trimming took off 4 bases at V and 6 bases at J, with 12 bases between the two ends. There are 14 residues in the CDR3. The CDR3 sequence: CASSPPLEAGELFF. CDR3 bases: TGTGCCAGCAGCCCACCACTAGAAGCCGGGGAGCTGTTTTTT.

The chain employs TRBV6-2 or TRBV6-3 and TRBJ2-4; D is unresolved. The J call is doubtful: the DNA matches TRBJ2-7 better. The CDR3 loop spans 16 amino acids. The germline gives CDR1 MNHEY, CDR2 SVGEGT. This CDR3 reads CASSWPIESGSYEQYF. The CDR3 DNA reads as TGTGCCAGCAGTTGGCCTATCGAATCTGGCTCCTACGAGCAGTACTTC.

This clonotype was seen a single time. The chain joins TRBV5-6 to TRBJ2-1, with D tentatively TRBD1 (6 bases). Trimming took 3 bases from V and 11 from J, leaving 12 bases between them. There are 12 residues in the CDR3. Germline assignment: CDR1 SGHDT and CDR2 YYEEEE. CDR3 sequence: CASSSQGYKQFF. Here the CDR3 DNA reads TGTGCCAGCAGCTCACAGGGTTACAAGCAGTTCTTC. Full variable domain (outside the CDR3, taken from reference TRBV5-6 and TRBJ2-1): DAGVTQSPTHLIKTRGQQVTLRCSPKSGHDTVSWYQQALGQGPQFIFQYYEEEERQRGNFPDRFSGHQFPNYSSELNVNALLLGDSALYLCASSSQGYKQFFGPGTRLTVL.

This clonotype has a handful of counts. This chain joins TRBV4-3 and TRBJ1-2, with TRBD1 identical over 9 bases. J lost 5 bases, V lost 5 bases, and 6 bases had no gene match. The CDR3 length is 14 residues. Germline V gene sequence: CDR1 LGHNA, CDR2 YSLEER. Written as DNA, the CDR3 is TGCGCCAGCAGCGGCACGGACAGGGGTTATGGCTACACCTTC. This translates into CASSGTDRGYGYTF.

CDR3 loop: CASSTGFSNQPQHF. The CDR3 region has the DNA TGTGCCAGCAGTACCGGGTTTAGCAATCAGCCCCAGCATTTT. The gene calls are TRBV27 and TRBJ1-5; D unresolved. The CDR3 length is 14 residues. The V end was cut by 5 bases, the J end by 0 bases, with 8 bases between. Germline values: CDR1 MNHEY, CDR2 SMNVEV (reference sequence).

The V and J genes are TRBV6-5 and TRBJ1-6; 9 nucleotides align to TRBD1. Germline assignment: CDR1 MNHEY and CDR2 SVGAGI. Unmatched junction bases numbered 8, after V lost 5 bases and J lost 9 bases. This CDR3 comprises 15 residues. The CDR3 coding sequence is TGTGCCAGCAGTGGTTCACAGGGGGCAAGTTCACCCCTCCACTTT. The encoded protein is CASSGSQGASSPLHF.

V gene TRBV27 combines with J gene TRBJ2-1; TRBD1 is a possible D gene (6 bases). The CDR3 has 16 residues. CDR1 and CDR2 (germline): MNHEY, SMNVEV (reference sequence). Trimming cost V 2 bases and J 5 bases, with 16 bases left between them. CDR3 amino acids: CASSLTIGGRNNEQFF. CDR3 DNA sequence: TGTGCCAGCAGTTTAACCATAGGGGGTCGTAACAATGAGCAGTTCTTC.

The gene calls are TRBV7-9 and TRBJ2-7; 7 bases are shared with TRBD1. The J call may be faulty, since TRBJ2-4 better matches the DNA end. The CDR3 is 16 residues long. CDR1 is SEHNR, CDR2 FQNEAQ, per germline (reference sequence). Here the CDR3 DNA reads TGTGCCAGCAGCTTAGCCCAAGACAGGGACAAGAACATTCAGTACTTC. Encoded protein: CASSLAQDRDKNIQYF.

The chain uses TRBV29-1 and TRBJ2-2; D is perhaps TRBD2 (6 bases). The CDR3 extends over 16 amino acids. The ends were cut back, 0 bases at V and 1 base at J, with 12 bases in the middle. Germline CDR1 reads SQVTM; CDR2 reads ANQGSEA. This CDR3 is CSVEERNSGNTGELFF. CDR3 DNA sequence: TGCAGCGTTGAAGAAAGGAATAGCGGGAACACCGGGGAGCTGTTTTTT.

This chain joins TRBV11-2 and TRBJ2-5, with D tentatively TRBD1 or TRBD2 (5 bases each). V lost 5 bases to trimming and J lost 1 base, with 14 bases between them. Germline assignment: CDR1 SGHAT and CDR2 FQNNGV. This CDR3 is 15 amino acids long. The CDR3 spells CASSQNGGFQETQYF. CDR3 sequence (DNA): TGTGCCAGCAGCCAAAATGGGGGTTTCCAAGAGACCCAGTACTTC.

The genes are TRBV12-3 or TRBV12-4 and TRBJ1-1; D ambiguous. The CDR3 length is 15 residues. The V end was cut by 7 bases, the J end by 4 bases, with 19 bases between. The CDR3 loop reads CASTPTRPTGTEAFF. CDR3 nucleotides: TGTGCCAGCACCCCCACCCGTCCGACGGGCACTGAAGCTTTCTTT.

The chain employs TRBV20-1 and TRBJ2-4; D gene ambiguous. V was shortened by 1 base and J by 3 bases, with 19 bases between the two germline ends. CDR3 length equals 17 residues. CDR1 DFQATT and CDR2 SNEGSKA come from the germline V gene (reference sequence). This chain's CDR3 is CSARVTDWIAGKNIQYF. The CDR3 DNA follows: TGCAGTGCTAGAGTTACCGACTGGATTGCCGGCAAAAACATTCAGTACTTC.

The V and J genes are TRBV6-2 or TRBV6-3 and TRBJ2-7, with 7 bases that match TRBD1. V lost 7 bases to trimming and J lost 0 bases; unmatched junction nucleotides: 9. The CDR3 length is 15 residues. Per the germline V gene, CDR1 is MNHEY and CDR2 is SVGEGT. This CDR3 reads CASKPGQLVSYEQYF. The DNA for the CDR3 is TGTGCCAGCAAACCGGGACAGCTAGTCTCCTACGAGCAGTACTTC.